The 12 T cell receptor beta chains below were found in one sample sequenced in a study of blood T cells in healthy people across ages. A second PCR of 7 to 11 cycles used a sample-barcoded 5' primer and a J-beta primer mix. TCRdb reprocessed the 5' RACE reads with MiXCR, giving one entry per CDR3 protein. The table has 600,000 or so distinct CDR3 sequences, more than 20% seen once. Source material: blood. The source is a man between 65 and 85 years old in good health.

Concerning this clonotype itself: A read error may explain this, as a much larger clone is one base away. The V gene is TRBV6-6, the J gene TRBJ1-2, with 9 positions matching TRBD1. The CDR3 is made up of 13 amino acids. CDR1 MNHNY and CDR2 SVGAGI come from the germline V gene (reference sequence). The CDR3 DNA follows: TGTGCCGGCAGTCCCGGGACAGGGTTAGGCTACACCTTC. It codes for CAGSPGTGLGYTF.

This chain joins TRBV24-1 and TRBJ1-1; TRBD1 agrees at 9 bases. Germline CDR1 reads KGHDR; CDR2 reads SFDVKD. The CDR3 length is 15 residues. V was clipped by 4 bases and J by 5 bases; unmatched bases: 7. CDR3 nucleotides: TGTGCCACCAGTGACTACAGGACAGGGGAGACTGAAGCTTTCTTT. This gives the protein CATSDYRTGETEAFF.

Here the CDR3 reads CASSYRSGSGDTQYF. DNA of the CDR3: TGTGCCAGCAGTTACCGTAGTGGGTCAGGAGATACGCAGTATTTT. V is TRBV6-5 and J is TRBJ2-3, with D hard to call. The germline V gene encodes CDR1 MNHEY and CDR2 SVGAGI. V was cut by 2 bases and J by 5 bases, with 14 bases left in between. The CDR3 length is 15 residues.

This clonotype has only a few counts. The chain combines TRBV5-4 with TRBJ2-4; TRBD1 or TRBD2 may be the D gene (6 bases each). With 4 bases removed from V and 0 bases from J, the gap between germline ends came to 20 bases. This CDR3 is 18 amino acids long. Germline loops: CDR1 SGHNT, CDR2 YYREEE (reference sequence). CDR3 residues: CASSPGASSSIAKNIQYF. In DNA, the CDR3 is TGTGCCAGCAGCCCGGGGGCGTCGTCTTCTATAGCCAAAAACATTCAGTACTTC.

V is TRBV12-3 or TRBV12-4 and J is TRBJ2-1; no firm D call. The CDR3 totals 14 residues. The V end was cut by 4 bases, the J end by 4 bases, with 11 bases between. CDR3 coding DNA: TGTGCCAGCAGTTCCCCGGGCCTTTACAATGAGCAGTTCTTC. Translated: CASSSPGLYNEQFF.

This chain links TRBV14 with TRBJ1-5; no clear D. The CDR3 spans 13 residues. Germline loops: CDR1 SGHDN, CDR2 FVKESK. Trimming left V 4 bases short and J 5 bases short, with 9 bases between. CDR3 residues: CASSPGLDQPQHF. The CDR3, as DNA: TGTGCCAGCAGCCCCGGATTGGATCAGCCCCAGCATTTT. The variable domain in full, with the rest retrieved from reference TRBV14 and TRBJ1-5, is EAGVTQFPSHSVIEKGQTVTLRCDPISGHDNLYWYRRVMGKEIKFLLHFVKESKQDESGMPNNRFLAERTGGTYSTLKVQPAELEDSGVYFCASSPGLDQPQHFGDGTRLSIL.

The chain combines TRBV5-6 with TRBJ1-1; 9 nucleotides align to TRBD1. This CDR3 contains 14 residues. The germline V gene has CDR1 SGHDT and CDR2 YYEEEE. The trim removed 4 bases at V and 3 bases at J, leaving 4 bases unmatched. The CDR3 loop is CASSPDRGHTEAFF. CDR3 sequence (DNA): TGTGCCAGCAGCCCGGACAGGGGACACACTGAAGCTTTCTTT.

The V gene is TRBV12-3 or TRBV12-4, the J gene TRBJ2-7, with 7 bases fitting TRBD2. The ends lost 7 bases at V and 4 bases at J; junction bases unmatched: 4. This CDR3 has 12 residues. CDR3 region: CASTGLGYEQYF. DNA of the CDR3: TGTGCCAGCACCGGACTAGGTTACGAGCAGTACTTC.

In this sample, this clonotype turned up a few times. This chain connects TRBV9 to TRBJ2-1; 10 nucleotides agree with TRBD2. CDR3 length equals 17 residues. Germline assignment: CDR1 SGDLS and CDR2 YYNGEE. V shed 0 bases and J 6 bases; nucleotides not matched to a gene: 9. CDR3 region: CASSVGASGSSPNEQFF. Here the CDR3 DNA reads TGTGCCAGCAGCGTAGGCGCTAGCGGGAGTTCCCCCAATGAGCAGTTCTTC.

This chain links TRBV7-2 with TRBJ2-5; 10 bases match TRBD2. With the DNA end fitting TRBJ2-7 better, the J assignment may be wrong. Germline V gene lookup returns CDR1 SGHTA and CDR2 FQGNSA. CDR3 length equals 15 residues. CDR3 bases: TGTGCCAGCAGCTTACGGCTAGCGGGAGACTACGAGCAGTACTTC. Translation: CASSLRLAGDYEQYF.

J is TRBJ2-7 and V is TRBV3-1, with a tentative D call TRBD1 (6 bases). The closer fit of TRBJ2-1 to the DNA end suggests the J call may be wrong. Germline CDR1 is LGHDT and CDR2 is YNNKEL (reference sequence). The CDR3 is 17 amino acids. CDR3 DNA sequence: TGTGCCAGCAGCCAGCAGGGGATTAGGTCGTTGTACAATGAGCAGTTCTTC. It specifies CASSQQGIRSLYNEQFF.

This clonotype was seen more than once but under ten times. CDR3 nucleotides: TGTGCCAGCAGCGTAGGAGAGAGTCCTCACTATAATTCACCCCTCCACTTT. It translates to CASSVGESPHYNSPLHF. V gene TRBV9 combines with J gene TRBJ1-6; D not certain. The ends were cut back, 0 bases at V and 3 bases at J, with 13 bases in the middle. Per germline, CDR1 SGDLS and CDR2 YYNGEE. The CDR3 is 17 residues long.